The 26 T cell receptor beta chains below all came from one sample that was sequenced in a study of cytomegalovirus exposure and HLA in healthy donors. The PCR made use of 60 Vbeta and 13 Jbeta primers. Only in-frame clones appear in the TCRdb table, and some are missing; sequencing was by immunoSEQ multiplex PCR. This repertoire comprises 200,000 or so clones; its ten largest clones make up around 0.7%. Source material: PBMCs. Receptor source: a boy under 18 in good health and CMV-seronegative.

The rearrangement joins TRBV5-6 to TRBJ2-6; 8 nucleotides agree with TRBD2. With 4 bases clipped from V and 2 bases from J, the junction kept 11 bases outside the gene matches. The CDR3 loop spans 18 amino acids. CDR1 SGHDT and CDR2 YYEEEE come from the germline V gene. CDR3 region: CASSPRRRGETGANVLTF. The CDR3 DNA is TGTGCCAGCAGCCCACGGCGGCGGGGGGAAACTGGGGCCAACGTCCTGACTTTC. The full variable domain, with the rest looked up from reference TRBV5-6 and TRBJ2-6, is DAGVTQSPTHLIKTRGQQVTLRCSPKSGHDTVSWYQQALGQGPQFIFQYYEEEERQRGNFPDRFSGHQFPNYSSELNVNALLLGDSALYLCASSPRRRGETGANVLTFGAGSRLTVL.

The chain has TRBV5-1 and TRBJ2-5; 7 nucleotides align to TRBD1. The germline gives CDR1 SGHRS, CDR2 YFSETQ. J was trimmed by 2 bases and V by 4 bases; bases with no gene match: 5. The CDR3 loop spans 14 amino acids. The CDR3 sequence: CASSAGTVQETQYF. The CDR3 coding sequence is TGCGCCAGCAGCGCTGGGACAGTTCAAGAGACCCAGTACTTC. Variable domain in full (rest from reference TRBV5-1 and TRBJ2-5): KAGVTQTPRYLIKTRGQQVTLSCSPISGHRSVSWYQQTPGQGLQFLFEYFSETQRNKGNFPGRFSGRQFSNSRSEMNVSTLELGDSALYLCASSAGTVQETQYFGPGTRLLVL.

J is TRBJ2-1 and V is TRBV9, with a possible D match to TRBD2 (7 bases). V was shortened by 3 bases and J by 10 bases, with 20 bases between the two germline ends. Germline-derived CDR1 and CDR2 are SGDLS and YYNGEE. The CDR3 runs to 15 residues. The CDR3 nucleotides read TGTGCCAGCAGCGCCAGTGGCGGGGGCCGGGGCGAGCAGTTCTTC. This codes for CASSASGGGRGEQFF.

The V gene is TRBV28, the J gene TRBJ1-3; D unclear. Between the trimmed V and J ends, which lost 4 bases and 5 bases, there was a span of 9 bases. The length of the CDR3 is 13 residues. The V gene's germline CDR1 is MDHEN and CDR2 SYDVKM. The CDR3 DNA follows: TGTGCCAGCAGTTCAGGAGGTCGAAACACCATATATTTT. Translating gives CASSSGGRNTIYF.

The chain is built from TRBV18 and TRBJ1-1; no definite D call. Trimming took 2 bases from V and 3 from J, leaving 10 bases between them. The CDR3 is 14 amino acids. Germline-derived CDR1 and CDR2 are KGHSH and LQKENI. The DNA of the CDR3 is TGTGCCAGCTCACCAGTTTGGGGAGACACTGAAGCTTTCTTT. Translation: CASSPVWGDTEAFF.

The genes are TRBV2 and TRBJ1-5; D remains ambiguous. This CDR3 comprises 16 residues. Germline V gives CDR1 SNHLY, CDR2 FYNNEI. V was shortened by 9 bases and J by 0 bases, with 18 bases between the two germline ends. The CDR3 sequence is CASRLTTLNSNQPQHF. In DNA form, the CDR3 reads TGTGCCAGTCGGCTGACGACTTTGAATAGCAATCAGCCCCAGCATTTT.

The V call is TRBV5-1, the J call TRBJ2-5; TRBD1 agrees at 8 bases. Germline V gives CDR1 SGHRS, CDR2 YFSETQ. Losses at the gene ends were 0 bases for V and 4 bases for J; bases not matched to a gene: 8. The CDR3 has 16 amino acids. CDR3 amino acids: CASSLASRGPGETQYF. The CDR3 bases are TGCGCCAGCAGCTTGGCCTCCAGGGGGCCGGGAGAGACCCAGTACTTC. The full variable domain, with the rest looked up from reference TRBV5-1 and TRBJ2-5, is KAGVTQTPRYLIKTRGQQVTLSCSPISGHRSVSWYQQTPGQGLQFLFEYFSETQRNKGNFPGRFSGRQFSNSRSEMNVSTLELGDSALYLCASSLASRGPGETQYFGPGTRLLVL.

The CDR3 DNA reads as TGTGCCAGCAGTAACTTCTACGAGCAGTACTTC. Residues: CASSNFYEQYF. J is TRBJ2-7 and V is TRBV27; unclear D gene. Germline V CDR1 and CDR2: MNHEY, SMNVEV (reference sequence). Trimming took 5 bases from V and 3 from J, leaving 5 bases between them. There are 11 residues in the CDR3.

This chain links TRBV19 with TRBJ2-3; 10 positions match TRBD2. Germline CDR1 is LNHDA and CDR2 is SQIVND (reference sequence). This CDR3 contains 17 residues. With V trimmed by 7 bases and J by 2 bases, 12 bases remained unmatched. The DNA of the CDR3 is TGTGCCAGTACCAGCGGGGGGGGTCTACTATCCACAGATACGCAGTATTTT. Its protein is CASTSGGGLLSTDTQYF.

The chain has TRBV4-1 and TRBJ2-1; D remains ambiguous. The length of the CDR3 is 16 residues. Germline CDR1 and CDR2: MGHRA and YSYEKL. Trimming removed 1 base at V and 3 bases at J, with 13 bases between. CDR3 loop: CASSQAPGQIYNEQFF. CDR3 in DNA: TGCGCCAGCAGCCAAGCCCCTGGGCAGATCTACAATGAGCAGTTCTTC.

The V and J genes are TRBV19 and TRBJ2-1; 7 bases are shared with TRBD2. Germline V gene sequence: CDR1 LNHDA, CDR2 SQIVND (reference sequence). CDR3 length: 12 residues. The trim removed 7 bases at V and 9 bases at J, leaving 6 bases unmatched. The CDR3 here is CASNSGSSEQFF. CDR3 coding DNA: TGTGCCAGTAATAGCGGGTCTAGTGAGCAGTTCTTC.

V usage is TRBV15 and J usage is TRBJ1-3; 7 bases line up with TRBD1. This CDR3 spans 16 amino acids. The V segment lost 3 bases and the J segment 0 bases; nucleotides outside the gene matches: 5. CDR1 LNHNV and CDR2 YYDKDF come from the germline V gene (reference sequence). The CDR3 DNA is TGTGCCACCAGCAGCGACAGGGCGCACTCTGGAAACACCATATATTTT. As protein: CATSSDRAHSGNTIYF.

CDR3 DNA: TGTGCCAGCAGCGTCACTGAGGGCCAGCCCCAGCATTTT. Its translation is CASSVTEGQPQHF. The rearrangement joins TRBV9 to TRBJ1-5; D remains ambiguous. The CDR3 has 13 amino acids. V dropped 2 bases and J dropped 7 bases, with 10 bases sitting between them. Germline loops: CDR1 SGDLS, CDR2 YYNGEE.

This chain uses TRBV6-1 with TRBJ1-1, with a tentative D call TRBD1 (5 bases). Trimming stripped 6 bases from V and 11 bases from J, with 16 bases between. This CDR3 has 12 amino acids. CDR1 is MNHNS and CDR2 is SASEGT in the germline V gene. The DNA for the CDR3 is TGTGCCAGCAGCCCGGGACTAGGGTTGGCTTTCTTT. The encoded protein is CASSPGLGLAFF.

The chain combines TRBV18 with TRBJ1-5; TRBD1 matches at 8 bases. Per the germline V gene, CDR1 is KGHSH and CDR2 is LQKENI. This CDR3 spans 16 amino acids. The ends lost 6 bases at V and 4 bases at J; junction bases unmatched: 11. The CDR3 sequence is CASSPRQTGANQPQHF. CDR3 bases: TGTGCCAGCTCTCCTCGACAGACAGGGGCGAATCAGCCCCAGCATTTT.

V usage is TRBV30 and J usage is TRBJ1-3; D might be TRBD1 (6 bases). V lost 3 bases, J lost 0 bases, and 12 bases lay in between. The CDR3 consists of 15 residues. CDR1 and CDR2 from the germline V gene are GTSNPN and SVGIG (reference sequence). The CDR3 region has the DNA TGTGCCTGGAGCCTAGGACAGAACTCTGGAAACACCATATATTTT. Its protein product is CAWSLGQNSGNTIYF.

The chain couples TRBV19 to TRBJ1-1, with D possibly TRBD1 on 5 matching bases. The CDR3 loop spans 15 amino acids. Trimming stripped 3 bases from V and 2 bases from J, with 13 bases between. Per germline, CDR1 LNHDA and CDR2 SQIVND (reference sequence). CDR3 DNA sequence: TGTGCCAGTAGTATGATGGGACTGTTCAACACTGAAGCTTTCTTT. Protein product: CASSMMGLFNTEAFF.

Comment on this clone: Other DNA sequences in the same sample also yield this CDR3. This chain links TRBV5-1 with TRBJ1-1; D is uncertain. CDR1 SGHRS and CDR2 YFSETQ come from the germline V gene. CDR3 length equals 13 residues. Trimming removed 0 bases from V and 1 base from J, with 4 bases in between. For the CDR3, the DNA is TGCGCCAGCAGCTTGGCAGGGAACACTGAAGCTTTCTTT. As protein: CASSLAGNTEAFF.

Comment on this clone: Different DNA sequences within this sample yield the same CDR3. The V and J genes are TRBV18 and TRBJ1-2; TRBD1 might be the D (5 bases). Looked up from germline, CDR1 is KGHSH and CDR2 is LQKENI. This CDR3 contains 13 residues. V was pared by 3 bases and J by 3 bases, with 8 bases between. CDR3 sequence reads: CASSPGRDYGYTF. The CDR3 nucleotides are TGTGCCAGCTCACCGGGCAGGGACTATGGCTACACCTTC. Supplemented by reference TRBV18 and TRBJ1-2, the full variable domain reads NAGVMQNPRHLVRRRGQEARLRCSPMKGHSHVYWYRQLPEEGLKFMVYLQKENIIDESGMPKERFSAEFPKEGPSILRIQQVVRGDSAAYFCASSPGRDYGYTFGSGTRLTVV.

V is TRBV6-6 and J is TRBJ1-2; the D gene is possibly TRBD1 (6 bases). This CDR3 has 14 residues. V lost 2 bases and J lost 8, with 15 bases in between. Per germline, CDR1 MNHNY and CDR2 SVGAGI (reference sequence). CDR3 in amino acids: CASSYISAGEGYTF. The CDR3 nucleotides are TGTGCCAGCAGTTACATATCGGCAGGGGAAGGCTACACCTTC.

The rearrangement links TRBV27 to TRBJ1-1; tentatively, D is TRBD1 (6 bases). There are 14 residues in the CDR3. Germline-derived CDR1 and CDR2 are MNHEY and SMNVEV (reference sequence). The V end was cut by 6 bases, the J end by 1 base, with 12 bases between. The CDR3 bases are TGTGCCAGCAGCCCAGGGGTCCGGAACACTGAAGCTTTCTTT. It yields the protein CASSPGVRNTEAFF.

V is TRBV4-2 and J is TRBJ2-2; 13 bases agree with TRBD2. CDR3 length: 18 amino acids. Germline V gives CDR1 LGHNA, CDR2 YNFKEQ. J was trimmed by 6 bases and V by 1 base; bases with no gene match: 8. The CDR3 protein is CASSQVYPGLAGAGELFF. The CDR3 coding sequence is TGTGCCAGCAGCCAAGTTTACCCTGGACTAGCGGGGGCCGGGGAGCTGTTTTTT.

The chain carries TRBV19 and TRBJ1-2, with TRBD1 matching over 11 bases. V was pared by 6 bases and J by 0 bases, with 3 bases of the junction left unmatched. The CDR3 contains 15 residues. CDR1 and CDR2 from the germline V gene are LNHDA and SQIVND (reference sequence). The chain's CDR3 is CASRGQGVANYGYTF. CDR3 coding DNA: TGTGCCAGTAGGGGACAGGGGGTGGCTAACTATGGCTACACCTTC.

The chain uses TRBV27 and TRBJ2-7; D is perhaps TRBD2 (5 bases). The germline V gene encodes CDR1 MNHEY and CDR2 SMNVEV (reference sequence). The CDR3 runs to 14 residues. Trimming took off 2 bases at V and 2 bases at J, with 10 bases between the two ends. The chain's CDR3 is CASSLGGYPYEQYF. The CDR3 DNA sequence: TGTGCCAGCAGTTTAGGAGGATATCCCTACGAGCAGTACTTC.

This sequence joins TRBV4-2 and TRBJ2-3; 10 positions match TRBD2. V gave up 0 bases and J gave up 6 bases; unmatched junction bases: 9. Germline V gives CDR1 LGHNA, CDR2 YNFKEQ. The CDR3 has 17 amino acids. CDR3 residues: CASSQERGIAGGDTQYF. The DNA for the CDR3 is TGTGCCAGCAGCCAAGAGAGGGGTATAGCGGGGGGTGATACGCAGTATTTT.

The chain joins TRBV18 to TRBJ1-2, with 7 bases aligning to TRBD1. V was clipped by 6 bases and J by 5 bases; unmatched bases: 12. Germline lookup yields CDR1 KGHSH and CDR2 LQKENI. This CDR3 is 15 amino acids long. CDR3 protein: CASSPTGQTIYGYTF. In DNA, the CDR3 is TGTGCCAGCTCCCCGACAGGGCAGACTATTTATGGCTACACCTTC.